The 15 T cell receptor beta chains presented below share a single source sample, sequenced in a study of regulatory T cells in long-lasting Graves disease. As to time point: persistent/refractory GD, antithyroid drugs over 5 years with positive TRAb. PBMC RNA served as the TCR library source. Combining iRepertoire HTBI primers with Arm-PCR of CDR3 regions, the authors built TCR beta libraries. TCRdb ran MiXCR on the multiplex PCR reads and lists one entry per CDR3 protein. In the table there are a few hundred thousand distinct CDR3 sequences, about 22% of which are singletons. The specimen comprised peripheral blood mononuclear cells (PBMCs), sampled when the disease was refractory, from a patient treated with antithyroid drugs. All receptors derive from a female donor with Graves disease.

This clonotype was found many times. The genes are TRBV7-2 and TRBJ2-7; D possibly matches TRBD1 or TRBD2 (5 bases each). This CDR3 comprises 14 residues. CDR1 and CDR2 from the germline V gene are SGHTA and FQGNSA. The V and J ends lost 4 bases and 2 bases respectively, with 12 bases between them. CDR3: CASSSRDGAYEQYF. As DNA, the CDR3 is TGTGCCAGCAGCTCCCGGGACGGAGCCTACGAGCAGTACTTC.

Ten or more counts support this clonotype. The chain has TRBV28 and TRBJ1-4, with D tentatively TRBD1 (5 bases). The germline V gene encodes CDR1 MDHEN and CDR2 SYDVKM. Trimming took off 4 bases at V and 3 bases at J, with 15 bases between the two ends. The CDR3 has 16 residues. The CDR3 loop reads CASSSAGGGANEKLFF. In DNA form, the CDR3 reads TGTGCCAGCAGTTCGGCGGGGGGGGGGGCTAATGAAAAACTGTTTTTT.

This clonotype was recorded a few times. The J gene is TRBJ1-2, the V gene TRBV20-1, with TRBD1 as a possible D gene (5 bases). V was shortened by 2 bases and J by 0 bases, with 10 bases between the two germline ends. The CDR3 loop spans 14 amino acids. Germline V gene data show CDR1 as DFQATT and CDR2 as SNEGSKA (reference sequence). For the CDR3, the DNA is TGCAGTGCTAGATCAGGGATAACTAACTATGGCTACACCTTC. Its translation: CSARSGITNYGYTF.

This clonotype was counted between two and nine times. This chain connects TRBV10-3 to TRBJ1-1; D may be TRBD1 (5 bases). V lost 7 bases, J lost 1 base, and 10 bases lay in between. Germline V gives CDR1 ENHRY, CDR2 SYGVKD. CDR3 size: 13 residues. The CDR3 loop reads CAIIPDTNTEAFF. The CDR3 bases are TGTGCCATCATTCCGGACACGAACACTGAAGCTTTCTTT.

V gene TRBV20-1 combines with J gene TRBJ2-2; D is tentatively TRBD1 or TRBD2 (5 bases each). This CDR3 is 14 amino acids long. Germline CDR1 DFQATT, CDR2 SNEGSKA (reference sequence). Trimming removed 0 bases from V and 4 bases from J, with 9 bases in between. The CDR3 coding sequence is TGCAGTGCTAGAGAACCCGGGACCACCGGGGAGCTGTTTTTT. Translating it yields CSAREPGTTGELFF.

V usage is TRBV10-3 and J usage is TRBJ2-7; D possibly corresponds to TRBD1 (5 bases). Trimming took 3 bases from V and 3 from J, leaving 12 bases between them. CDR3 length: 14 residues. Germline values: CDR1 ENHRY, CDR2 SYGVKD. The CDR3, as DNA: TGTGCCATCAGTGAACGGACAACCTACTACGAGCAGTACTTC. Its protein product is CAISERTTYYEQYF.

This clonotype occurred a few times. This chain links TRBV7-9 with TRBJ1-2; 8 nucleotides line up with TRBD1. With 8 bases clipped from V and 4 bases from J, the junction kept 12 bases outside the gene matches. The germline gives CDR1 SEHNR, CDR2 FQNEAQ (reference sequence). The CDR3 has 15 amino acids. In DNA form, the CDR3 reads TGTGCCAGCGAAGACCGGGACAGGCCCATCTATGGCTACACCTTC. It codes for CASEDRDRPIYGYTF.

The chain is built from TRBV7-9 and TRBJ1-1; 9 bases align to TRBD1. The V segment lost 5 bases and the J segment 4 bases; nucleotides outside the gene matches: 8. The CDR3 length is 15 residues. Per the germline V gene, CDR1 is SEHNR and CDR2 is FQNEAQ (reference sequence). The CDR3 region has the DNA TGTGCCAGCAGCGACCGCCTACAGGGGGCCACTGAAGCTTTCTTT. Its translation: CASSDRLQGATEAFF.

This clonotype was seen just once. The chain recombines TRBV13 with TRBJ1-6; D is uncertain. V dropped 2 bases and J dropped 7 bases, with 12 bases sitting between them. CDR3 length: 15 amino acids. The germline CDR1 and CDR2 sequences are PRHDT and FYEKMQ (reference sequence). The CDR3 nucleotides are TGTGCCAGCAGCTTACGAGCCGTTCGGAATTCACCCCTCCACTTT. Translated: CASSLRAVRNSPLHF.

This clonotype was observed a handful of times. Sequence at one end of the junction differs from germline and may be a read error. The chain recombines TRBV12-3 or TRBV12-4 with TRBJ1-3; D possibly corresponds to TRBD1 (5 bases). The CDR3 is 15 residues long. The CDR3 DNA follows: TGTGCCAGCACCTTTCGGGGCAGCTCTGGAAACACCACATATTTT. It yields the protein CASTFRGSSGNTTYF.

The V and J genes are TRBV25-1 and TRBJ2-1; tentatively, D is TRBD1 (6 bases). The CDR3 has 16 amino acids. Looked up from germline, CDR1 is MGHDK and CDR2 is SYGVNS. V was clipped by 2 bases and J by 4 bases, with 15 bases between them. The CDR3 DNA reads TGTGCCAGCAGTGAAAGGGACATCTCGTGGTACAATGAGCAGTTCTTC. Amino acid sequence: CASSERDISWYNEQFF.

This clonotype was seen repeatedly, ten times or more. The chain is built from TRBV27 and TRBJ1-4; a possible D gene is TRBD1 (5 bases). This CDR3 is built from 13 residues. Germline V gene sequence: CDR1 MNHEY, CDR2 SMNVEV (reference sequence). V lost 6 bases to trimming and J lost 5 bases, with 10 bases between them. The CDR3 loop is CASRTGTNEKLFF. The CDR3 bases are TGTGCCAGCAGGACGGGGACGAATGAAAAACTGTTTTTT.

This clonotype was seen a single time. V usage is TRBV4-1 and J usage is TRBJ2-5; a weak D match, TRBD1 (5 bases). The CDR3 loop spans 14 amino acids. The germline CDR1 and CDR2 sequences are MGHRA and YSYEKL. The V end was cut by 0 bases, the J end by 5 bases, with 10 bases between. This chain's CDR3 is CASSQEPGRETQYF. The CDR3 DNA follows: TGCGCCAGCAGCCAAGAGCCAGGGCGGGAGACCCAGTACTTC.

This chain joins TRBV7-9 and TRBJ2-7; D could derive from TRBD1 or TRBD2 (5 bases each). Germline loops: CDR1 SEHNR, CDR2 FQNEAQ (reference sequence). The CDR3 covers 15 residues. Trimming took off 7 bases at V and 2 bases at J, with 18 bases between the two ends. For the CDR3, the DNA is TGTGCCAGCACCCATGGGACCGTGTCAACCTACGAGCAGTACTTC. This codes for CASTHGTVSTYEQYF. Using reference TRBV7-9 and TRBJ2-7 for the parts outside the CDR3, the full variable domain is DTGVSQNPRHKITKRGQNVTFRCDPISEHNRLYWYRQTLGQGPEFLTYFQNEAQLEKSRLLSDRFSAERPKGSFSTLEIQRTEQGDSAMYLCASTHGTVSTYEQYFGPGTRLTVT.

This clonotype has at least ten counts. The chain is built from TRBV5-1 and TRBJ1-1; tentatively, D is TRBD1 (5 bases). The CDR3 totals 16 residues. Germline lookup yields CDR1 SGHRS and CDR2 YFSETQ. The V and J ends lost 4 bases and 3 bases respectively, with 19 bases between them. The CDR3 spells CASSPAGRLGDTEAFF. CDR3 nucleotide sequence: TGCGCCAGCAGCCCAGCTGGTAGGTTGGGGGACACTGAAGCTTTCTTT.